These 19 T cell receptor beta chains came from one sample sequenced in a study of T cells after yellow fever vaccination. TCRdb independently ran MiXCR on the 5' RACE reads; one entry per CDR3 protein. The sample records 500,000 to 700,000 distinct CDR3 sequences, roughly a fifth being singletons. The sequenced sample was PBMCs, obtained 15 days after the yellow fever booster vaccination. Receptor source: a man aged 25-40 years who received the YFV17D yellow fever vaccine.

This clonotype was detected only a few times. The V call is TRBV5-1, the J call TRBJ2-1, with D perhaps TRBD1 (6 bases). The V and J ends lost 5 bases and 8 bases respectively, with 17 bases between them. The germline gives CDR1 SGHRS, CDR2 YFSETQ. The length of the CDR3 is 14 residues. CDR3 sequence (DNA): TGCGCCAGCAGTCCCGGGACAAAGGGTCATGAGCAGTTCTTC. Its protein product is CASSPGTKGHEQFF.

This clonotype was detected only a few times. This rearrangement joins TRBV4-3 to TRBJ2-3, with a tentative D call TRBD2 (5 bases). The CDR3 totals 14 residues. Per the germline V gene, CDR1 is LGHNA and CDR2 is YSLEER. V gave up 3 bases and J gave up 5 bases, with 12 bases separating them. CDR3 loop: CASSHPPSGDTQYF. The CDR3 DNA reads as TGCGCCAGCAGCCACCCCCCCAGCGGAGATACGCAGTATTTT.

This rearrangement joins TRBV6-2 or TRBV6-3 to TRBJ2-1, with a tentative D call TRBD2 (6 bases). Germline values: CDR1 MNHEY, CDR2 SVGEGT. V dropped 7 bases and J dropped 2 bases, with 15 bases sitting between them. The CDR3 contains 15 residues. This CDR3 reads CASTTDGGAYNEQFF. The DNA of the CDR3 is TGTGCCAGCACCACAGACGGAGGGGCCTACAATGAGCAGTTCTTC.

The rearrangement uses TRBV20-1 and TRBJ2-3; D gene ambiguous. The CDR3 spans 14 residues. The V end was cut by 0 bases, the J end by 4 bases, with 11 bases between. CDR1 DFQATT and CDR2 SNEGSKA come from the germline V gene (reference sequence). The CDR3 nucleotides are TGCAGTGCTAGAGATCCGGCCTGGTCAGATACGCAGTATTTT. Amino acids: CSARDPAWSDTQYF.

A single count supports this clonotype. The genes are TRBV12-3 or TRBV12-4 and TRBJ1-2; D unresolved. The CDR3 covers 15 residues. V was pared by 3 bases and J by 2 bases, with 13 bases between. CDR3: CASSFISPGNYGYTF. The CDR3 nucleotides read TGTGCCAGCAGTTTCATATCACCCGGGAACTATGGCTACACCTTC.

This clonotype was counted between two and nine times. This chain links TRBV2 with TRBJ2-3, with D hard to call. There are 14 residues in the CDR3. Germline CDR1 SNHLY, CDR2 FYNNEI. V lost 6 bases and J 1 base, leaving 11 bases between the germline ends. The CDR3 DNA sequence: TGTGCCAGCAGGTCAACCTCCGGCACAGATACGCAGTATTTT. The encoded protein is CASRSTSGTDTQYF. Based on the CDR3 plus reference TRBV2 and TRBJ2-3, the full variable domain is EPEVTQTPSHQVTQMGQEVILRCVPISNHLYFYWYRQILGQKVEFLVSFYNNEISEKSEIFDDQFSVERPDGSNFTLKIRSTKLEDSAMYFCASRSTSGTDTQYFGPGTRLTVL.

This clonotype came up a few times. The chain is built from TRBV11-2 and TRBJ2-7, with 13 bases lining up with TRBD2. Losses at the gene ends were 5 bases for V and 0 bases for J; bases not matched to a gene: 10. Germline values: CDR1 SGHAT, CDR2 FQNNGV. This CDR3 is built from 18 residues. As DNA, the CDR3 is TGTGCCAGCAGCCCAGGACTAGCGGGAGATCTTCTCTCCTACGAGCAGTACTTC. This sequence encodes CASSPGLAGDLLSYEQYF.

The CDR3 sequence is CASSQGQGNINEQFF. The CDR3 nucleotides read TGCGCCAGCAGCCAAGGACAGGGGAATATAAATGAGCAGTTCTTC. V usage is TRBV4-3 and J usage is TRBJ2-1; 8 bases line up with TRBD1. Trimming cost V 1 base and J 7 bases; bases outside gene matches: 6. The CDR3 has 15 residues. CDR1 and CDR2 from the germline V gene are LGHNA and YSLEER.

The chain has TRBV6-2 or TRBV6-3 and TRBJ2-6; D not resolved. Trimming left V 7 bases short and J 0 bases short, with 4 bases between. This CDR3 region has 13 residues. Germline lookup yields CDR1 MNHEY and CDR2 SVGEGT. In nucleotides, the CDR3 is TGTGCCAGCACCGACTCTGGGGCCAACGTCCTGACTTTC. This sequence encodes CASTDSGANVLTF.

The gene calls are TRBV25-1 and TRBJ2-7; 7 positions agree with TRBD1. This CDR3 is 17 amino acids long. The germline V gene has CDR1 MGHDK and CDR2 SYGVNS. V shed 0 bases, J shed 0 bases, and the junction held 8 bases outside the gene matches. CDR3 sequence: CASSEYRTGALSYEQYF. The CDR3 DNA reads TGTGCCAGCAGTGAATACCGAACAGGGGCCCTCTCCTACGAGCAGTACTTC.

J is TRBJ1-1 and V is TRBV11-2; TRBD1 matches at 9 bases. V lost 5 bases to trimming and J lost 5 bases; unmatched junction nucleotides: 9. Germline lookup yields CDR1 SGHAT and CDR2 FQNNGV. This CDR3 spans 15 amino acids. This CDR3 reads CASSPNWDRATEAFF. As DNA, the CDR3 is TGTGCCAGCAGCCCGAACTGGGACAGGGCGACTGAAGCTTTCTTT. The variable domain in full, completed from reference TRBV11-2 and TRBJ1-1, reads EAGVAQSPRYKIIEKRQSVAFWCNPISGHATLYWYQQILGQGPKLLIQFQNNGVVDDSQLPKDRFSAERLKGVDSTLKIQPAKLEDSAVYLCASSPNWDRATEAFFGQGTRLTVV.

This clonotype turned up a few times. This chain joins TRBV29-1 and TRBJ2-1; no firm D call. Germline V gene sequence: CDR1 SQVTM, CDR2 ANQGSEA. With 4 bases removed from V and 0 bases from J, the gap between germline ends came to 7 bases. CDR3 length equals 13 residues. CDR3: CSVVLFSYNEQFF. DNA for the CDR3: TGCAGCGTTGTCCTTTTCTCCTACAATGAGCAGTTCTTC.

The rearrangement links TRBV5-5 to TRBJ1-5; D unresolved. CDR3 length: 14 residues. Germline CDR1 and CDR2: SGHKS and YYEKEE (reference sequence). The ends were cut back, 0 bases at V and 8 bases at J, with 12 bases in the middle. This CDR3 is CASSLGGSEEPQHF. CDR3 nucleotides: TGTGCCAGCAGCTTGGGGGGATCGGAGGAGCCCCAGCATTTT.

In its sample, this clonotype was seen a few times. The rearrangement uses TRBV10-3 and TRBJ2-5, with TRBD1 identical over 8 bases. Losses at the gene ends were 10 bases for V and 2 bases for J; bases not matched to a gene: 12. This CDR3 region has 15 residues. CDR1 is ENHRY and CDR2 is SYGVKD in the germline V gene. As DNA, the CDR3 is TGTGCCACCGAAGACAGGGGCCTTTTTCAAGAGACCCAGTACTTC. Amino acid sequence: CATEDRGLFQETQYF.

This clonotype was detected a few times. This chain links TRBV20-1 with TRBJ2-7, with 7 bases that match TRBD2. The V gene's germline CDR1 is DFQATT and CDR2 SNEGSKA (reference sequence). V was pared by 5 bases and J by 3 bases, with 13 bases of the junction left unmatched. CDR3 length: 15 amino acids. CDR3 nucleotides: TGCAGTGCTGAAACTTCCGGGACTACAAGCTACGAGCAGTACTTC. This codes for CSAETSGTTSYEQYF.

This CDR3 is CSAREGTSGSGNIQYF. The CDR3 DNA reads as TGCAGTGCTAGAGAGGGGACTAGCGGGAGTGGAAACATTCAGTACTTC. V is TRBV20-1 and J is TRBJ2-4, with TRBD2 matching over 14 bases. This CDR3 is 16 amino acids long. The V gene's germline CDR1 is DFQATT and CDR2 SNEGSKA (reference sequence). J was trimmed by 6 bases and V by 0 bases; bases with no gene match: 4.

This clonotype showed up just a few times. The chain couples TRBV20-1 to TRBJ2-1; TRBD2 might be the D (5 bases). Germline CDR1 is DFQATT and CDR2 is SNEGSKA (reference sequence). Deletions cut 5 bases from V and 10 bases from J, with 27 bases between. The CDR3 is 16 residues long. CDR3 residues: CSALHYANPRAEEQFF. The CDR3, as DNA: TGCAGTGCTCTCCACTATGCCAACCCGAGGGCCGAGGAGCAGTTCTTC.

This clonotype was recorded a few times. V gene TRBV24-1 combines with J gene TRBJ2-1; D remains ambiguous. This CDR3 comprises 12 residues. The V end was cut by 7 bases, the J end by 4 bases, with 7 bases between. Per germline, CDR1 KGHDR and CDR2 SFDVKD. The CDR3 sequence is CATRDRYNEQFF. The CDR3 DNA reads TGTGCCACCAGGGACCGTTACAATGAGCAGTTCTTC.

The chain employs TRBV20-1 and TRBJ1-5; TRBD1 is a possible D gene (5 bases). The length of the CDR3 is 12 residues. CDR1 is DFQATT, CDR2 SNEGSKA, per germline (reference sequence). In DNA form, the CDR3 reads TGCTCCAAGGGCAGGGCTCGACAGCCCCAGCATTTT. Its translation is CSKGRARQPQHF.